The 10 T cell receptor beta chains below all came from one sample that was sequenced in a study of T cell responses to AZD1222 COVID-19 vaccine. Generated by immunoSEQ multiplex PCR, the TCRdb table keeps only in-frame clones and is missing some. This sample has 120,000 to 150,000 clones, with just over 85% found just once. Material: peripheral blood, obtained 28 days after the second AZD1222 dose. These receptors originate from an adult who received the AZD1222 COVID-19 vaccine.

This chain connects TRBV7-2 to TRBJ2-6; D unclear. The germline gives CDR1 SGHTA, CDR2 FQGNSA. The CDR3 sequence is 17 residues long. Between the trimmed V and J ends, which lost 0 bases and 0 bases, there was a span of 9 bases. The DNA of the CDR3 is TGTGCCAGCAGCTTAGCGCACGCTAGCTCTGGGGCCAACGTCCTGACTTTC. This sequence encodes CASSLAHASSGANVLTF. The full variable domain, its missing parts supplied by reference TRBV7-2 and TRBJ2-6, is GAGVSQSPSNKVTEKGKDVELRCDPISGHTALYWYRQSLGQGLEFLIYFQGNSAPDKSGLPSDRFSAERTGGSVSTLTIQRTQQEDSAVYLCASSLAHASSGANVLTFGAGSRLTVL.

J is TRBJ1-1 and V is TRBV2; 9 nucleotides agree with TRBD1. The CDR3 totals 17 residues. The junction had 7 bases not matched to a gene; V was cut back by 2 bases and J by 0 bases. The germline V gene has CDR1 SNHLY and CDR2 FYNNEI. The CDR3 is CASSERGGTGMNTEAFF. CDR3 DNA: TGTGCCAGCAGTGAACGGGGGGGGACAGGGATGAACACTGAAGCTTTCTTT.

CDR3 bases: TGTGCCACCAGCAGTGGGGAGCCGGGGCCCAGCACTGAAGCTTTCTTT. Its protein product is CATSSGEPGPSTEAFF. The V and J genes are TRBV15 and TRBJ1-1, with D perhaps matching TRBD1 (5 bases). Trimming cost V 3 bases and J 4 bases, with 18 bases left between them. Looked up from germline, CDR1 is LNHNV and CDR2 is YYDKDF (reference sequence). The CDR3 is 16 amino acids.

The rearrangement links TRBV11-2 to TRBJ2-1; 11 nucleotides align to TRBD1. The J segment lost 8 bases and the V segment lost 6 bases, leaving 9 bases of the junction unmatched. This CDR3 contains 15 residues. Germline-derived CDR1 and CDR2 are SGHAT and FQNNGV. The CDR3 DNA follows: TGTGCCAGCAGACCCGGGACAGGGGGGTTTGATGAGCAGTTCTTC. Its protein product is CASRPGTGGFDEQFF.

The CDR3, as DNA: TGTGCCAGCAGTTTCGGCAGGACCACTTCCTACGAGCAGTACTTC. Residues: CASSFGRTTSYEQYF. This chain connects TRBV27 to TRBJ2-7; D uncertain. V shed 3 bases and J shed 1 base, with 13 bases lying between them. This CDR3 is built from 15 residues. The germline CDR1 and CDR2 sequences are MNHEY and SMNVEV (reference sequence).

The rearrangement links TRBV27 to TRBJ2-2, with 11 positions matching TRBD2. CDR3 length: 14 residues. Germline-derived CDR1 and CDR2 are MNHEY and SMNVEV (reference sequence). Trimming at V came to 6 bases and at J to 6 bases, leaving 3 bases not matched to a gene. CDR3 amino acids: CASRLAGGPGELFF. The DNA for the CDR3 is TGTGCCAGCAGGCTAGCGGGAGGACCCGGGGAGCTGTTTTTT.

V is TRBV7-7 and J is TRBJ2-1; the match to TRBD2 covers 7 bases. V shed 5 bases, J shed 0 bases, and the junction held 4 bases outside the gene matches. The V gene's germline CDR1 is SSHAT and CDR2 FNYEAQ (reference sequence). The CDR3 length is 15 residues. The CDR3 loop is CASSRSGDSYNEQFF. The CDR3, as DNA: TGTGCCAGCAGCCGGAGCGGGGACTCCTACAATGAGCAGTTCTTC.

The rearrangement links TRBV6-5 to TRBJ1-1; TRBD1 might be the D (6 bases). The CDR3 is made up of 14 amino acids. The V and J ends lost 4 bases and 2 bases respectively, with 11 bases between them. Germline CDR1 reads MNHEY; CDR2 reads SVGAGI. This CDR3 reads CASSSTGTNTEAFF. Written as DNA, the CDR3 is TGTGCCAGCAGTTCAACCGGGACAAACACTGAAGCTTTCTTT.

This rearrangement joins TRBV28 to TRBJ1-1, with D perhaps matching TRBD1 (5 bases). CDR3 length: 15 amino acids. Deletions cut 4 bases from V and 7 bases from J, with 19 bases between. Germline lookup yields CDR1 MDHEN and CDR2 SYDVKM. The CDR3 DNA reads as TGTGCCAGCAGTTCTCCGGGGGGGGAGGTCGGTGAAGCTTTCTTT. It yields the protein CASSSPGGEVGEAFF.

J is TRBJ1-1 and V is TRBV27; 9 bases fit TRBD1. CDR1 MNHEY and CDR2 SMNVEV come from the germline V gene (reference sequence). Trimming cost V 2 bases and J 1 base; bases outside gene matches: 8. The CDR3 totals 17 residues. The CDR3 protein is CASSLLGQGWRNTEAFF. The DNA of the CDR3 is TGTGCCAGCAGTTTACTCGGACAGGGGTGGAGGAACACTGAAGCTTTCTTT.